These T cell receptor beta chains were read from a single sample in a study of blood T cell repertoires in COVID-19. The assay was immunoSEQ multiplex PCR, and TCRdb's table has in-frame clones only and misses some. Of tens of thousands of clones listed, around four fifths are singletons. Sequenced sample: peripheral blood. These TCRs come from a human donor in a cohort sampled during active COVID-19. Each CDR3 is given with its conserved first and last residue. Fields, in order: clone size, D gene, J gene, V gene, CDR3 DNA, CDR3 protein. The D gene is left open where the match is weak. Expanded clones are given a class, and other clones once, few, many or no size at all.

clone size: NA; D gene: TRBD1; J gene: TRBJ2-1; V gene: TRBV29-1; CDR3 DNA: TGCAGCGTTGAAGGTACAGGGGTGTCCTACAATGAGCAGTTCTTC; CDR3 protein: CSVEGTGVSYNEQFF
clone size: NA; D gene: NA; J gene: TRBJ1-1; V gene: TRBV11-2; CDR3 DNA: TGTGCCAGCAGCTTAAATCCGAGGAACACTGAAGCTTTCTTT; CDR3 protein: CASSLNPRNTEAFF
clone size: NA; D gene: TRBD2; J gene: TRBJ2-1; V gene: TRBV25-1; CDR3 DNA: TGTGCCAGCAGTGGCCCGCTAGCGGGAGCGGACAATGAGCAGTTCTTC; CDR3 protein: CASSGPLAGADNEQFF
clone size: few; D gene: TRBD2; J gene: TRBJ2-7; V gene: TRBV11-2; CDR3 DNA: TGTGCCAGCAGCCTAGTGGAGGGACTAGCGGGGTACGAGCAGTACTTC; CDR3 protein: CASSLVEGLAGYEQYF
clone size: NA; D gene: TRBD1; J gene: TRBJ2-7; V gene: TRBV6-5; CDR3 DNA: TGTGCCGTCCAATTGGGACAGGGCTCCTACGAGCAGTACTTC; CDR3 protein: CAVQLGQGSYEQYF
clone size: NA; D gene: NA; J gene: TRBJ2-7; V gene: TRBV20-1; CDR3 DNA: TGCAGTGCTAGGAGAGCCTACGAGCAGTACTTC; CDR3 protein: CSARRAYEQYF
clone size: NA; D gene: TRBD1; J gene: TRBJ2-7; V gene: TRBV5-8; CDR3 DNA: TGTGCCAGCAGTCCGACAGGGCCCCCCTACGAGCAGTACTTC; CDR3 protein: CASSPTGPPYEQYF
clone size: NA; D gene: NA; J gene: TRBJ2-7; V gene: TRBV5-6; CDR3 DNA: TGTGCCAGCAGCTCGTCACTCTACGAGCAGTACTTC; CDR3 protein: CASSSSLYEQYF
clone size: NA; D gene: NA; J gene: TRBJ2-1; V gene: TRBV4-3; CDR3 DNA: TGCGCCAGCAGCCAAGTAAGGGGCCTAAGCACCATAAGGAGCTCCTACAATGAGCAGTTCTTC; CDR3 protein: CASSQVRGLSTIRSSYNEQFF
clone size: few; D gene: TRBD2; J gene: TRBJ2-5; V gene: TRBV7-9; CDR3 DNA: TGTGCCAGCAGCTCCTCGGGACTAGTAGTCATCCAAGAGACCCAGTACTTC; CDR3 protein: CASSSSGLVVIQETQYF
clone size: NA; D gene: TRBD1; J gene: TRBJ1-1; V gene: TRBV6-2/TRBV6-3; CDR3 DNA: TGTGCCAGCAGTTCCGGACAGGGGGGCACTGAAGCTTTCTTT; CDR3 protein: CASSSGQGGTEAFF
clone size: NA; D gene: TRBD1; J gene: TRBJ1-2; V gene: TRBV5-6; CDR3 DNA: TGTGCCAGCAGCTTGGTAGGGGGCCCCCATGGCTACACCTTC; CDR3 protein: CASSLVGGPHGYTF
clone size: NA; D gene: TRBD1; J gene: TRBJ2-3; V gene: TRBV24-1; CDR3 DNA: TGTGCCACCAGTGATTACAACCCGGGACAGGGGAGAACAGATACGCAGTATTTT; CDR3 protein: CATSDYNPGQGRTDTQYF
clone size: NA; D gene: NA; J gene: TRBJ1-3; V gene: TRBV29-1; CDR3 DNA: TGCAGCGTTGAAAGGGGGGGAAACACCATATATTTT; CDR3 protein: CSVERGGNTIYF
clone size: NA; D gene: NA; J gene: TRBJ2-4; V gene: TRBV15; CDR3 DNA: TGTGCCACCAGCACACGGACAGATCTAGCCAAAAACATTCAGTACTTC; CDR3 protein: CATSTRTDLAKNIQYF
clone size: once; D gene: NA; J gene: TRBJ2-7; V gene: TRBV28; CDR3 DNA: TGTGCCAGCAGTTTTGCGGGGCAGGCATCCTACGAGCAGTACTTC; CDR3 protein: CASSFAGQASYEQYF
clone size: NA; D gene: TRBD1; J gene: TRBJ1-2; V gene: TRBV3-1/TRBV3-2; CDR3 DNA: TGTGCCAGCAGCCAAAGACAGGGGTGGTGGTATGGCTACACCTTC; CDR3 protein: CASSQRQGWWYGYTF
clone size: NA; D gene: TRBD1; J gene: TRBJ2-2; V gene: TRBV6-5; CDR3 DNA: TGTGCCAGCAGGGACAGGGGGCTCACCGGGGAGCTGTTTTTT; CDR3 protein: CASRDRGLTGELFF
clone size: few; D gene: NA; J gene: TRBJ2-3; V gene: TRBV10-3; CDR3 DNA: TGTGCCATCAGTGAAGCTCCGGGGAGCACAGATACGCAGTATTTT; CDR3 protein: CAISEAPGSTDTQYF
clone size: NA; D gene: NA; J gene: TRBJ1-1; V gene: TRBV28; CDR3 DNA: TGTGCCAGCAGTTCCCCACTCGGGGGTGGGGGGACTGAAGCTTTCTTT; CDR3 protein: CASSSPLGGGGTEAFF
clone size: NA; D gene: NA; J gene: TRBJ1-1; V gene: TRBV21-1; CDR3 DNA: TGTGCCAGCAGCAAACGCCTACGGACAGGGCCGAATTGGGGTCTGAGTACTGAAGCTTTCTTT; CDR3 protein: CASSKRLRTGPNWGLSTEAFF
clone size: NA; D gene: NA; J gene: TRBJ2-7; V gene: TRBV9; CDR3 DNA: TGTGCCAGCAGCGTAGCTCAGGGAACCTACGAGCAGTACTTC; CDR3 protein: CASSVAQGTYEQYF
clone size: NA; D gene: TRBD2; J gene: TRBJ2-4; V gene: TRBV2; CDR3 DNA: TGTGCCAGCAGGGCCTCTAGCGGGGGGGCCGATCCGTACTTC; CDR3 protein: CASRASSGGADPYF
clone size: NA; D gene: TRBD1; J gene: TRBJ1-2; V gene: TRBV7-9; CDR3 DNA: TGTGCCAGCAGCGAGACAGGGGAAGATGAAGGCTACACCTTC; CDR3 protein: CASSETGEDEGYTF
clone size: NA; D gene: NA; J gene: TRBJ2-3; V gene: TRBV24-1; CDR3 DNA: TGTGCCACCAGTGATGGAGGTCCAGGCACAGATACGCAGTATTTT; CDR3 protein: CATSDGGPGTDTQYF
clone size: NA; D gene: TRBD1; J gene: TRBJ2-5; V gene: TRBV7-7; CDR3 DNA: TGTGCTAGCAGCCGGAACAGGGGGCGTGCACAAGAGACCCAGTACTTC; CDR3 protein: CASSRNRGRAQETQYF
clone size: NA; D gene: NA; J gene: TRBJ1-5; V gene: TRBV6-6; CDR3 DNA: TGTGCCAGCAGGCCACAGGGATACAATCAGCCCCAGCATTTT; CDR3 protein: CASRPQGYNQPQHF
clone size: NA; D gene: NA; J gene: TRBJ1-1; V gene: TRBV30; CDR3 DNA: TGTGCCTGGAGTGTAGGCGGGAACACTGAAGCTTTCTTT; CDR3 protein: CAWSVGGNTEAFF
clone size: NA; D gene: TRBD1; J gene: TRBJ2-5; V gene: TRBV2; CDR3 DNA: TGTGCCAGCAGTGCCTCCCAGGGGGCGTGGGAGACCCAGTACTTC; CDR3 protein: CASSASQGAWETQYF
clone size: NA; D gene: NA; J gene: TRBJ2-7; V gene: TRBV9; CDR3 DNA: TGTGCCAGCAGCCCGACCGGGACTGGAGCCTACGAGCAGTACTTC; CDR3 protein: CASSPTGTGAYEQYF
clone size: NA; D gene: NA; J gene: TRBJ1-5; V gene: TRBV4-3; CDR3 DNA: TGCGCCAGCAGCCAAGTGGAGGCGGGGACGCCCCAGCATTTT; CDR3 protein: CASSQVEAGTPQHF
clone size: NA; D gene: TRBD2; J gene: TRBJ2-5; V gene: TRBV5-6; CDR3 DNA: TGTGCCAGCAGCTTGACTCCCGGAGGACTAGCGGGGGGGCAAGAGACCCAGTACTTC; CDR3 protein: CASSLTPGGLAGGQETQYF
clone size: NA; D gene: TRBD2; J gene: TRBJ2-2; V gene: TRBV27; CDR3 DNA: TGTGCCAGCAGTTCCCGACGCCTAGCGGGAATCAACACCGGGGAGCTGTTTTTT; CDR3 protein: CASSSRRLAGINTGELFF
clone size: NA; D gene: NA; J gene: TRBJ2-7; V gene: TRBV4-3; CDR3 DNA: TGCGCCAGCAGCCAAGATTTGGCGGGGTGGAACTACGAGCAGTACTTC; CDR3 protein: CASSQDLAGWNYEQYF
clone size: NA; D gene: NA; J gene: TRBJ1-1; V gene: TRBV7-8; CDR3 DNA: TGTGCCAGCAGCTTTGGGCCAGGTGAAGCTTTCTTT; CDR3 protein: CASSFGPGEAFF
clone size: NA; D gene: NA; J gene: TRBJ2-7; V gene: TRBV11-1; CDR3 DNA: TGTGCCAGCAGCCTCAGCTCGGAGGGGACCCACTACGAGCAGTACTTC; CDR3 protein: CASSLSSEGTHYEQYF
clone size: NA; D gene: NA; J gene: TRBJ2-7; V gene: TRBV18; CDR3 DNA: TGTGCCAGCTCACCCTTTGGTGAGGTTAGCTACGAGCAGTACTTC; CDR3 protein: CASSPFGEVSYEQYF
clone size: NA; D gene: TRBD2; J gene: TRBJ2-7; V gene: TRBV9; CDR3 DNA: TGTGCCAGCAGCCCTTCCGGGACTAGAGTATACGAGCAGTACTTC; CDR3 protein: CASSPSGTRVYEQYF
clone size: NA; D gene: TRBD1; J gene: TRBJ2-2; V gene: TRBV3-1/TRBV3-2; CDR3 DNA: TGTGCCAGCAGCACCCAACCGGGACAGACGGACACCGGGGAGCTGTTTTTT; CDR3 protein: CASSTQPGQTDTGELFF
clone size: NA; D gene: NA; J gene: TRBJ1-2; V gene: TRBV6-1; CDR3 DNA: TGTGCCAGCAGTGAAGGGGGGCCTACAGTTTTTGGGGGCTATGGCTACACCTTC; CDR3 protein: CASSEGGPTVFGGYGYTF
clone size: once; D gene: NA; J gene: TRBJ1-1; V gene: TRBV7-6; CDR3 DNA: TGTGCCAGCAGTCCGGGTCAGATGAACACTGAAGCTTTCTTT; CDR3 protein: CASSPGQMNTEAFF
clone size: NA; D gene: NA; J gene: TRBJ2-1; V gene: TRBV11-2; CDR3 DNA: TGTGCCAGCGGCCGAGGAGGGCCCTACAATGAGCAGTTCTTC; CDR3 protein: CASGRGGPYNEQFF
clone size: NA; D gene: NA; J gene: TRBJ1-2; V gene: TRBV15; CDR3 DNA: TGTGCCACCAGCACCCTTTCGAGGGAAGGCTACACCTTC; CDR3 protein: CATSTLSREGYTF
clone size: NA; D gene: TRBD1; J gene: TRBJ1-1; V gene: TRBV15; CDR3 DNA: TGTGCCACCAGCACCGATCGACAGGGTCCTGAAGCTTTCTTT; CDR3 protein: CATSTDRQGPEAFF
clone size: NA; D gene: NA; J gene: TRBJ1-2; V gene: TRBV29-1; CDR3 DNA: TGCAGCTCGATCGCAGGGGAAGGAGGCTACACCTTC; CDR3 protein: CSSIAGEGGYTF
clone size: NA; D gene: TRBD2; J gene: TRBJ2-5; V gene: TRBV27; CDR3 DNA: TGTGCCAGCAGTTTGGTAGCGGGGGGATGGGAGACCCAGTACTTC; CDR3 protein: CASSLVAGGWETQYF
clone size: NA; D gene: NA; J gene: TRBJ1-1; V gene: TRBV3-1/TRBV3-2; CDR3 DNA: TGTGCCAGCAGCGCCCACAGGGAACAGGCTGAAGCTTTCTTT; CDR3 protein: CASSAHREQAEAFF
clone size: NA; D gene: NA; J gene: TRBJ2-2; V gene: TRBV9; CDR3 DNA: TGTGCCAGCAGCCCCCGGGGCACCGGGGAGCTGTTTTTT; CDR3 protein: CASSPRGTGELFF
clone size: NA; D gene: TRBD1; J gene: TRBJ2-3; V gene: TRBV6-4; CDR3 DNA: TGTGCCAGCTCAACCGGGACAGGGGCAGATACGCAGTATTTT; CDR3 protein: CASSTGTGADTQYF
clone size: NA; D gene: TRBD2; J gene: TRBJ2-3; V gene: TRBV19; CDR3 DNA: TGTGCCAGTAGTCTTACCCCAGCGGGAGGGCCTAAAGATACGCAGTATTTT; CDR3 protein: CASSLTPAGGPKDTQYF
clone size: NA; D gene: NA; J gene: TRBJ2-5; V gene: TRBV9; CDR3 DNA: TGTGCCAGCAGCGTAGGGGTAGCCCAAGAGACCCAGTACTTC; CDR3 protein: CASSVGVAQETQYF
clone size: NA; D gene: NA; J gene: TRBJ2-5; V gene: TRBV5-4; CDR3 DNA: TGTGCCAGCAGCTCCCTCCGGGGTGGGGAGACCCAGTACTTC; CDR3 protein: CASSSLRGGETQYF